Sequencing of this TCR beta chain was carried out in a study of cytomegalovirus exposure and HLA in healthy donors. Use of 60 Vbeta and 13 Jbeta primers characterized the PCR. Profiling relied on immunoSEQ multiplex PCR, and the TCRdb table lists in-frame clones only, not all of them. The repertoire holds roughly 120,000 clones, with roughly three fifths as singletons. Germline V CDR1 and CDR2: SGHTA, FQGNSA. The length of the CDR3 is 16 residues. V was cut by 2 bases and J by 1 base, with 14 bases left in between. This clonotype was sampled from a woman between 40 and 55 years old in good health and CMV-seropositive. This rearrangement joins TRBV7-2 to TRBJ2-5; D uncertain. The sequencing sample was made of PBMCs. The chain's CDR3 is CASSLQLGGVQETQYF. Written as DNA, the CDR3 is TGTGCCAGCAGCTTACAGTTAGGCGGAGTCCAAGAGACCCAGTACTTC.